These T cell receptor beta chains were read from a single sample in a study of T cell responses to AZD1222 COVID-19 vaccine. TCRdb keeps only in-frame clones here, not all; method: immunoSEQ multiplex PCR. The sample includes 150,000 or so clones, about 93% of them seen just once. Source: peripheral blood, taken on day 0 of AZD1222 vaccination. The origin of the receptors is an adult in good health. Both conserved end residues are part of each CDR3. The order of the fields is clone size, J gene, V gene, D gene, CDR3 DNA, CDR3 protein. The D gene is left open where the match is weak. Only some rows state a clone size, as once, few, many or a class for expanded clones.

>-|TRBJ2-7|TRBV20-1|TRBD1
TGCAGTGCTAGAGATCCCAGCCGGACAGGCTTC
CSARDPSRTGF
>-|TRBJ1-3|TRBV5-4|-
TGTGCCAGCAGCTTGGAGGCGACCGGAAACACCATATATTTT
CASSLEATGNTIYF
>-|TRBJ1-1|TRBV6-2/TRBV6-3|-
TGTGCCAGCAGTTACTCCCCCAGGCCCCCGATCACTGAAGCTTTCTTT
CASSYSPRPPITEAFF
>-|TRBJ2-7|TRBV28|-
TGTGCCAGCAGTACGGGACCCCAGGTTGCGTACGAGCAGTACTTC
CASSTGPQVAYEQYF
>-|TRBJ2-1|TRBV20-1|-
TGCAGTGCTCCCCGATTTGGTGAGCAGTTCTTC
CSAPRFGEQFF
>-|TRBJ2-5|TRBV5-6|TRBD1
TGTGCCAGCAGCTTTGGCCAGGGGGCAGAGACCCAGTACTTC
CASSFGQGAETQYF
>-|TRBJ2-7|TRBV13|-
TGTGCCAGCAGCTTAAAGGGGTTCGCCGCCGAGCAGTACTTC
CASSLKGFAAEQYF
>-|TRBJ2-1|TRBV12-5|TRBD1
TGTGCTAGTGGTTACGCCGGGACAGCCAGGCAGTTCTTC
CASGYAGTARQFF
>-|TRBJ1-1|TRBV29-1|TRBD1
TGCAGCGTTGTGACAGGGGTATCTGAAGCTTTCTTT
CSVVTGVSEAFF
>-|TRBJ2-1|TRBV7-9|TRBD2
TGTGCCAGCAGCTTAAGACTAGCGGACGAGCAGTTCTTC
CASSLRLADEQFF
>-|TRBJ1-4|TRBV6-5|-
TGTGCCAGCAGTTACTCGATTGGGGATGAAAAACTGTTTTTT
CASSYSIGDEKLFF
>-|TRBJ1-2|TRBV12-5|-
TGTGCTAGTGGTTTGGTACTTGGCAGAGAGAACTATGGCTACACCTTC
CASGLVLGRENYGYTF
>-|TRBJ2-1|TRBV28|TRBD2
TGTGCCAGCAGTCCTAGCGGGAGCTCCTACAATGAGCAGTTCTTC
CASSPSGSSYNEQFF
>-|TRBJ2-7|TRBV4-1|-
TGCGCCAGCAGCCAAGCCCAGGGGTCCTACGAGCAGTACTTC
CASSQAQGSYEQYF
>once|TRBJ2-7|TRBV19|-
TGTGCCAGCAGAGCGTGGGTCGGACCGTCCTACGAGCAGTACTTC
CASRAWVGPSYEQYF
>-|TRBJ1-3|TRBV7-2|-
TGTGCCAGCAGCTCCCACGGGAGGGCTGGAAACACCATATATTTT
CASSSHGRAGNTIYF
>-|TRBJ2-1|TRBV6-2/TRBV6-3|TRBD1
TGTGCCAGCAGTATAACAGGGGGCGGAAACAATGAGCAGTTCTTC
CASSITGGGNNEQFF
>once|TRBJ2-7|TRBV7-2|-
TGTGCCAGCAGCTCCGAGGTTGGGGGCGGGTACGAGCAGTACTTC
CASSSEVGGGYEQYF
>-|TRBJ2-7|TRBV28|-
TGTGCCAGCAGGCACTACGAGCAGTACTTC
CASRHYEQYF
>-|TRBJ2-2|TRBV15|TRBD2
TGTGCCACCGCCGCAGCGGGGAGAGAGCTGTTTTTT
CATAAAGRELFF
>-|TRBJ2-2|TRBV7-2|TRBD1
TGTGCCAGCAGCTTTAGGGGGACAGCCGACGGGGAGCTGTTTTTT
CASSFRGTADGELFF
>-|TRBJ2-5|TRBV6-5|-
TGTGCCAGCAGTTACCTACAGGGACACCAGTACTTC
CASSYLQGHQYF
>-|TRBJ2-1|TRBV7-3|TRBD2
TGTGCCAGCAGTACCTCCGGGACTAGCGGCTACAATGAGCAGTTCTTC
CASSTSGTSGYNEQFF
>-|TRBJ1-3|TRBV15|-
TGTGCCACCAGCGATCCTGATACTGGAAACACCATATATTTT
CATSDPDTGNTIYF
>-|TRBJ1-1|TRBV27|-
TGTGCCAGCAGTTTAAACAGTAACACTGAAGCTTTCTTT
CASSLNSNTEAFF
>-|TRBJ1-4|TRBV19|-
TGTGCCAGTAGTCCACGCGGACCCGTCGAAAAACTGTTTTTT
CASSPRGPVEKLFF
>-|TRBJ2-7|TRBV5-6|-
TGTGCCAGCAGCACCGGCTCTTACGAGCAGTACTTC
CASSTGSYEQYF
>-|TRBJ2-7|TRBV7-9|TRBD1
TGTGCCAGCAGCCCTTACAGGGGCTACGAGCAGTACTTC
CASSPYRGYEQYF
>-|TRBJ1-5|TRBV7-2|-
TGTGCCAGCAGCTTAGGGGTAAATCAGCCCCAGCATTTT
CASSLGVNQPQHF
>-|TRBJ1-2|TRBV5-6|-
TGTGCCAGCAGCTTGGGGGAAATTGAGGTGTGGGGCTACACCTTC
CASSLGEIEVWGYTF
>-|TRBJ2-7|TRBV28|-
TGTGCCAGCAGTATTCCGGGACGGCGGGACGAGCAGTACTTC
CASSIPGRRDEQYF
>-|TRBJ2-3|TRBV7-3|TRBD2
TGTGCCAGCAGCTCAAGCGGGAGGGCCGATTCCGATACGCAGTATTTT
CASSSSGRADSDTQYF
>once|TRBJ1-2|TRBV7-2|-
TGTGCCAGCAGCTTTCCAGGGACCTATGGCTACACCTTC
CASSFPGTYGYTF
>-|TRBJ2-3|TRBV6-1|TRBD2
TGTGCCAGCAGTGCCGGGACTAGCGGGAGGAGTGATACGCAGTATTTT
CASSAGTSGRSDTQYF
>-|TRBJ2-7|TRBV10-3|-
TGTGCCGGCTCGAGGAGCGCCTTCTACGAGCAGTACTTC
CAGSRSAFYEQYF
>-|TRBJ2-5|TRBV2|TRBD2
TGTGCCAGCAGTGAAAGGCTAGCGGGAGGTGTGGAGACCCAGTACTTC
CASSERLAGGVETQYF
>once|TRBJ2-2|TRBV6-5|-
TGTGCCAGCAGTCGGGCCCTTTACACCGGGGAGCTGTTTTTT
CASSRALYTGELFF
>-|TRBJ2-7|TRBV5-6|-
TGTGCCAGCAGCCCAGGGACAAGACCCTACGAGCAGTACTTC
CASSPGTRPYEQYF
>-|TRBJ2-3|TRBV7-3|-
TGTGCCAGCAGCCTCGGGGGCACAGATACGCAGTATTTT
CASSLGGTDTQYF
>few|TRBJ2-5|TRBV6-2/TRBV6-3|TRBD1
TGTGCCAGCAGCCGGGACAGTCAAGAGACCCAGTACTTC
CASSRDSQETQYF
>-|TRBJ1-1|TRBV18|-
TGTGCCAGCTCGAACCGGGATGTGAGTGAAGCTTTCTTT
CASSNRDVSEAFF
>-|TRBJ2-4|TRBV19|TRBD2
TGTGCCAGTAGTTCCTATGGGACTAGCGGGAGGGTCGAAGCCAAAAACATTCAGTACTTC
CASSSYGTSGRVEAKNIQYF
>-|TRBJ2-3|TRBV2|-
TGTGCCAGCAGTGCCCGCGACATTTGGAGCACAGATACGCAGTATTTT
CASSARDIWSTDTQYF
>-|TRBJ1-4|TRBV7-9|-
TGTGCCAGCAGCTTAGGGGTTTTGACTAATGAAAAACTGTTTTTT
CASSLGVLTNEKLFF
>-|TRBJ1-1|TRBV28|-
TGTGCCAGCAGTTTAGGGATGGTGGCTGAAGCTTTCTTT
CASSLGMVAEAFF
>-|TRBJ1-1|TRBV29-1|TRBD1
TGCAGCGACTGGACAGGGGGAACTGAAGCTTTCTTT
CSDWTGGTEAFF
>once|TRBJ2-3|TRBV11-2|-
TGTGCCAGCAGCTTAGATCTGGGGAGTAGGTCCACAGATACGCAGTATTTT
CASSLDLGSRSTDTQYF
>-|TRBJ2-3|TRBV6-2/TRBV6-3|TRBD1
TGTGCCAGCAGCCCGACAGGGGATACGCAGTATTTT
CASSPTGDTQYF
>-|TRBJ2-5|TRBV25-1|TRBD1
TGTGCCACCCGGGGACAGGGGGAATTCGGGGAGACCCAGTACTTC
CATRGQGEFGETQYF
>-|TRBJ1-4|TRBV19|-
TGTGCCAGTAGTATCGAGACGGATGATGAAAAACTGTTTTTT
CASSIETDDEKLFF
>-|TRBJ2-5|TRBV24-1|TRBD1
TGTGCCACCAGTGATCCGGGGACAGCCTCCCAAGAGACCCAGTACTTC
CATSDPGTASQETQYF
>-|TRBJ1-1|TRBV6-2/TRBV6-3|-
TGTGCCAGCAGTTATGGGCTTTGGGGTGAAGCTTTCTTT
CASSYGLWGEAFF
>-|TRBJ2-3|TRBV6-4|TRBD1
TGTGCCAGCAGTGACTCAGGGACAGGGGACACAGATACGCAGTATTTT
CASSDSGTGDTDTQYF
>-|TRBJ2-1|TRBV19|TRBD2
TGTGCCAGTAGTATATTGGGATCCGGGACTAGCGGGAGTCGCACCTACAATGAGCAGTTCTTC
CASSILGSGTSGSRTYNEQFF
>-|TRBJ2-7|TRBV6-2/TRBV6-3|-
TGTGCCAGCAGTTACTGGATTATTAAACCGGGGGGCTTATCCTACGAGCAGTACTTC
CASSYWIIKPGGLSYEQYF
>-|TRBJ2-3|TRBV4-3|-
TGCGCCAGCACCACCGTATACCCGACAGATACGCAGTATTTT
CASTTVYPTDTQYF
>-|TRBJ2-7|TRBV2|TRBD1
TGTGCCAGCAGTGAATCAACAGGGGGTGGGTTCGAGCAGTACTTC
CASSESTGGGFEQYF
>-|TRBJ1-3|TRBV5-1|-
TGCGCCAGCAGCTTGGACAGAGGAAACACCATATATTTT
CASSLDRGNTIYF
>-|TRBJ2-5|TRBV29-1|TRBD1
TGCAGCGTTGCCGGGACAGGGCAAGAGACCCAGTACTTC
CSVAGTGQETQYF
>-|TRBJ2-3|TRBV28|TRBD1
TGTGCCAGCACAGTTCAGGGGGACCACCCCAAGCAGTATTTT
CASTVQGDHPKQYF